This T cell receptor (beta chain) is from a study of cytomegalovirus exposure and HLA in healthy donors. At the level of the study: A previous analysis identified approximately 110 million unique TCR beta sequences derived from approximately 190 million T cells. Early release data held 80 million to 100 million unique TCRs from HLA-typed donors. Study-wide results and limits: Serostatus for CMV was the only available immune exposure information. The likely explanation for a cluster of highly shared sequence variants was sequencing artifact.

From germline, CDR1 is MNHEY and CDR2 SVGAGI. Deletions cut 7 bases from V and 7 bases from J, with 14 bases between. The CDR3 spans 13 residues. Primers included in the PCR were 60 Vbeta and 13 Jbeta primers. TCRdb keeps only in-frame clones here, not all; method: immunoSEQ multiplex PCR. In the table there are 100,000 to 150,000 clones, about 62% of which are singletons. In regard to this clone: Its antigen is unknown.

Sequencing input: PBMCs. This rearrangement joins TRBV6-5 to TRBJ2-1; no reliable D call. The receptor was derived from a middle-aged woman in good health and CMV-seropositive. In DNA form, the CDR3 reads TGTGCCAGCAAAATTGGGCTTGAGAATGAGCAGTTCTTC. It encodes CASKIGLENEQFF.